This T cell receptor beta chain is drawn from a study of blood T cell repertoires in COVID-19 (dated by TCRdb to 2019 to 2021). Background on the whole study: Samples from collaborators originated in the United States, Italy and Spain and spanned both the acute and convalescent phases of COVID-19. The prospective study material was composed of cDNA or gDNA derived from T cells, B-cell-depleted T cells, or PBMCs. The dataset comprised deeply sampled blood TCRbeta repertoires from subjects exposed to, actively infected with, or recovered from COVID-19. The samples were drawn from the first 160 participants of the ongoing ImmuneRACE study and from roughly 1,300 subjects provided by 6 global collaborators. Sample metadata almost always included a de-identified subject ID, COVID-19 status, age in years and sex. The repertoires were made available in a free public database intended to serve as a resource for research on the immune response to SARS-CoV-2. Where available, HLA class I and class II types were obtained from metadata supplied by the sample provider rather than from assay-based typing. Overall results and qualifications from the work: The amount of clinical and demographic metadata varied by source and participant and was provided uncurated.

In Seattle, one collaborating source enrolled patients while the infection was active and tracked those patients longitudinally over the course of disease. The collaborating institutions used their own protocols to collect whole blood in K2EDTA tubes. For TCRbeta analysis, collaborators shipped samples as frozen whole blood, isolated PBMCs, or DNA extracted from either of those sample types. A remark on this clone: No antigen is known for it. Base-call qualities are not available, and no considerably larger clone is one nucleotide away.

From cysteine to phenylalanine, the CDR3 is 12 amino acids long. Here the CDR3 DNA is all that survives: 36 bases in frame from base 1. Trimming costs V 2 bases and J 6 bases, and their ends lie 8 bases apart. CDR1 and CDR2, looked up from the germline V gene, are SGHTA and FQGNSA. TCRbeta CDR3 regions were amplified from genomic DNA by means of the immunoSEQ Assay, a bias-controlled multiplex PCR. The authors processed their data as follows. Within the assay, amplification of reference gene primers was used to estimate how many nucleated cells each sample contained. To quantify the absolute abundance of each unique TCRbeta CDR3 rearrangement, sequence reads were collapsed and filtered. For each sample, productive Simpson clonality was calculated as the square root of Simpson's diversity index across productive rearrangements. TCRdb retrieved this table from immuneACCESS and kept in-frame rearrangements only. Not all clones are present; in checked studies, unresolved V genes account for under half, and no reason is known for the remainder. V and J calls and clone size follow that table, whereas D and trimming were derived from the DNA. This sample comprises around 370,000 clones, roughly 90% of them detected only once. The ten largest clones take up more than 5.5% of the sample.

The sequence joins TRBV7-2 to TRBJ2-7; no D gene can be assigned with confidence. The origin of this receptor is a woman in her seventies with COVID-19, enrolled during active disease. The sample comprised peripheral blood. The CDR3 in this case is CASSLTVGEQYF. The nucleotides read TGTGCCAGCAGCTTAACAGTAGGCGAGCAGTACTTC.